This T cell receptor beta chain was captured in a study of technical replicates of blood from several donors. V was cut by 3 bases and J by 6 bases, with 13 bases left in between. This CDR3 is built from 14 residues. CDR1 is SGHAT and CDR2 is FQNNGV in the germline V gene. Sequencing used immunoSEQ multiplex PCR; TCRdb keeps in-frame clones, though not all of them. Counted here are roughly 68,000 clones, under 98% occurring once; the ten biggest clones make up approximately 0.28%. The chain recombines TRBV11-2 with TRBJ2-3, with D perhaps matching TRBD2 (5 bases). Sequenced material: T cells isolated from PBMCs. The sequence was obtained from a human donor in good health. CDR3 region: CASSLGGSSDTQYF. The CDR3 bases are TGTGCCAGCAGCTTGGGCGGGTCTTCTGATACGCAGTATTTT.